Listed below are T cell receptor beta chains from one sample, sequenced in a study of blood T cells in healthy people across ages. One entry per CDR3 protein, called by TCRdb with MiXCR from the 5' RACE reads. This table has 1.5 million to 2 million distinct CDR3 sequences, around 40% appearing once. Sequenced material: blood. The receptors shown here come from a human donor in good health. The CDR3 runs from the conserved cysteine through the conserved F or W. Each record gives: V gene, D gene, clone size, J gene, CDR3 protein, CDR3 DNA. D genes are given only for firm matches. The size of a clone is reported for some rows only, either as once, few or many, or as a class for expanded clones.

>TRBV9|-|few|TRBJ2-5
CASSYQMGQGETQYF
TGTGCCAGTAGCTACCAAATGGGGCAGGGAGAGACCCAGTACTTC
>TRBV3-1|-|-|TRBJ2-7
CASSQGHGAYEQYF
TGTGCCAGCAGCCAAGGACATGGGGCCTACGAGCAGTACTTC
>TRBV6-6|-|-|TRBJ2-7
CASSYLSGATYEQYF
TGTGCCAGCAGTTACTTGTCAGGGGCTACCTACGAGCAGTACTTC
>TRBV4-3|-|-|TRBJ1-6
CASKLRADSPLHF
TGCGCCAGCAAGCTAAGAGCGGATTCACCCCTCCACTTT
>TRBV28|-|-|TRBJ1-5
CASSRPDDYQPQHF
TGTGCCAGCAGTCGCCCGGACGATTATCAGCCCCAGCATTTT
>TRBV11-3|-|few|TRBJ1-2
CASSLGMEYGYTF
TGTGCCAGCAGCTTAGGGATGGAGTATGGCTACACCTTC
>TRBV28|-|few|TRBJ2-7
CASRQGINEQYF
TGTGCCAGCAGACAGGGTATTAACGAGCAGTACTTC
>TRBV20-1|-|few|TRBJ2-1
CSATGSNEQFF
TGCAGTGCTACAGGGAGCAATGAGCAGTTCTTC
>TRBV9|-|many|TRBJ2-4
CASSPGDNIQYF
TGTGCCAGCAGCCCCGGGGACAACATTCAGTACTTC
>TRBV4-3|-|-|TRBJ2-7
CASSPKLKLRDSYEQYF
TGCGCCAGCAGCCCTAAGCTGAAGCTCAGGGACTCCTACGAGCAGTACTTC
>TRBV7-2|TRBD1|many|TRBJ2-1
CASSLDRANEQFF
TGTGCTAGCAGCTTAGACAGGGCCAATGAGCAGTTCTTC
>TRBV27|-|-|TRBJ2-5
CASSLLGARETQYF
TGTGCCAGCAGTTTATTGGGGGCGCGGGAGACCCAGTACTTC
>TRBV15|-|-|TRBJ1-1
CASRRTDMNTEAFF
TGTGCCTCCAGAAGAACAGATATGAACACTGAAGCTTTCTTT
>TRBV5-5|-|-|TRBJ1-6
CASSLLSGLGYNSPLHF
TGTGCCAGCAGTTTGCTTTCGGGCCTCGGCTATAATTCACCCCTCCACTTT
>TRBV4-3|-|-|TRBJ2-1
CASSQVSGPPLYNEQFF
TGCGCCAGCAGCCAAGTCTCCGGGCCCCCCTTATACAATGAGCAGTTCTTC
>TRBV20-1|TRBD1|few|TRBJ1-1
CSAQTGGRLEAFF
TGCAGTGCCCAGACAGGGGGCCGGCTTGAAGCTTTCTTT
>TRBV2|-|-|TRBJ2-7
CASSEALWGPLYEQYF
TGCGCCAGCAGTGAAGCGCTTTGGGGACCCCTCTACGAGCAGTACTTC
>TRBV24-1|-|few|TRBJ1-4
CATTSRGDGDATNEKLFF
TGTGCCACCACCTCGCGAGGGGACGGTGATGCAACTAATGAAAAACTGTTTTTT